Listed below are T cell receptor beta chains from one sample, sequenced in a study of CD8 T cells in ankylosing spondylitis. Using its own MiXCR run on the 5' RACE reads, TCRdb lists one record per CDR3 protein. The table lists about 540,000 distinct CDR3 sequences, more than 9.5% of them singletons. The sample consisted of blood, either unsorted or a sorted T cell fraction (not recorded which). All receptors derive from a male donor with ankylosing spondylitis. Each CDR3 is given with its conserved first and last residue. A D gene is named only where the DNA matches it firmly. Clone size is not always given. Where it is, it says once, few, many or a class for expanded clones.

j_call d_call clone_size v_call cdr3_nt cdr3_aa
TRBJ1-1 NA NA TRBV11-2 TGTGCCAGCAGCTTAATGGGACAACGGGAAGCTTTCTTT CASSLMGQREAFF
TRBJ1-1 NA few TRBV30 TGTGCCTGGAGTGACAGGAACACTGAAGCTTTCTTT CAWSDRNTEAFF
TRBJ2-1 NA NA TRBV7-9 TGTGCCAGCAGCTGGGACACCTCCTACAATGAGCAGTTCTTC CASSWDTSYNEQFF
TRBJ2-1 TRBD2 many TRBV20-1 TGCAGTGCGGGGACTAGCGGGAGAGGGTATGAGCAGTTCTTC CSAGTSGRGYEQFF
TRBJ2-1 TRBD2 few TRBV29-1 TGCAGCGTTGCCCGGACTAGCGGGAGCCGCGATGAGCAGTTCTTC CSVARTSGSRDEQFF
TRBJ2-1 NA NA TRBV15 TGTGCCACCAGCAGAGAGGCGGGGATCGATGAGCAGTTCTTC CATSREAGIDEQFF
TRBJ2-1 TRBD2 NA TRBV7-7 TGTGCCAGCAGCTTAAGAACTAGCGGGAGGGTGGGGGGCAACAATGAGCAGTTCTTC CASSLRTSGRVGGNNEQFF
TRBJ1-5 TRBD1 NA TRBV12-3/TRBV12-4 TGTGCCAGCAGTAAGGACAGGGTGGAATTAATGCAGCCCCAGCATTTT CASSKDRVELMQPQHF
TRBJ1-4 NA few TRBV2 TGTGCCAGCAATACGGGAACGGAAAAACTGTTTTTT CASNTGTEKLFF
TRBJ2-1 TRBD1 many TRBV4-2 TGTGCCAGCAGCCAATCTGACAGGGGGCTAAACAATGAGCAGTTCTTC CASSQSDRGLNNEQFF
TRBJ2-1 TRBD2 many TRBV11-2 TGTGCCAGCAGCTTAGTGGTAGGACTAGCGGGCTCCTACAATGAGCAGTTCTTC CASSLVVGLAGSYNEQFF
TRBJ1-2 NA many TRBV7-9 TGTGCCAGCAGCTTAGTCCAGGGCGATGGCTACACCTTC CASSLVQGDGYTF
TRBJ2-3 TRBD2 few TRBV11-2 TGTGCCAGCAGGTCGGGTGGGACAAGCGGGAGTGGCACAGATACGCAGTATTTT CASRSGGTSGSGTDTQYF
TRBJ2-2 TRBD1 few TRBV2 TGTGCCAGCAGGTCGGGACAGGGGCCCCCCGGGGAGCTGTTTTTT CASRSGQGPPGELFF
TRBJ2-2 TRBD1 few TRBV20-1 TGCAGTGCTACAGGGGGCAGAACCGGGGAGCTGTTTTTT CSATGGRTGELFF
TRBJ2-1 NA NA TRBV5-1 TGCGCCAGCAGCTTGCACCGTGGCTCGTACTACAATGAGCAGTTCTTC CASSLHRGSYYNEQFF
TRBJ1-3 NA few TRBV4-2 TGTGCCAGCAGCCAAGGCGGAGAGGCTGGAAACACCATATATTTT CASSQGGEAGNTIYF
TRBJ2-3 NA many TRBV5-1 TGCGCCAGCAGCCGGTCTAGAGGGGAGTCTCGCACAGATACGCAGTATTTT CASSRSRGESRTDTQYF
TRBJ2-1 NA many TRBV29-1 TGCAGCGTCGGAGGGATGGCGGAGTACAATGAGCAGTTCTTC CSVGGMAEYNEQFF
TRBJ2-1 TRBD2 NA TRBV5-1 TGCGCCAGCAGCTTGCACCTAGCGGGGGCCTACAATGAGCAGTTCTTC CASSLHLAGAYNEQFF
TRBJ2-1 TRBD2 few TRBV10-1 TGCGCCAGCAGTGAGAATAGCGGGAGCGGTGAGCAGTTCTTC CASSENSGSGEQFF
TRBJ2-1 NA few TRBV20-1 TGCAGTGCTAGGGCCTTGACATCCTCTAGGAATGAGCAGTTCTTC CSARALTSSRNEQFF
TRBJ2-3 NA many TRBV2 TGTGCCAGCAGTGCTTATGGGGGACTCCGGCAAACTAGCACAGATACGCAGTATTTT CASSAYGGLRQTSTDTQYF
TRBJ1-2 TRBD1 NA TRBV29-1 TGCAGCGTTGAAGGGGACAGTATCTATGGCTACACCTTC CSVEGDSIYGYTF
TRBJ1-1 NA NA TRBV6-5 TGTGCCAGCAGGACAACAAGCACTGAAGCTTTCTTT CASRTTSTEAFF
TRBJ2-1 TRBD2 many TRBV5-5 TGTGCCAGCAGCCACTTGTCTAGCGGACCCCAGGAGCAGTTCTTC CASSHLSSGPQEQFF
TRBJ1-2 NA NA TRBV3-1 TGTGCCAGCAGCCAAGCTCCAGGTGGCTATGGCTACACCTTC CASSQAPGGYGYTF
TRBJ2-2 TRBD2 few TRBV5-6 TGTGCCAGCAGCTATCAGGCGGGAGGGGCCGGGGAGCTGTTTTTT CASSYQAGGAGELFF
TRBJ1-6 NA NA TRBV2 TGTGCCAGCAGTGAGGGCAGGGTGGAATCACCCCTCCACTTT CASSEGRVESPLHF
TRBJ2-5 NA NA TRBV20-1 TGCAGTGCTAGAGTTCCACTGGCGAACCAAGAGACCCAGTACTTC CSARVPLANQETQYF
TRBJ2-5 NA NA TRBV5-1 TGCGCCAGCAGCGACCCGAACCAAGAGACCCAGTACTTC CASSDPNQETQYF
TRBJ1-2 NA NA TRBV9 TGTGCCAGCAGCGTAGAGGGGGGACCTAACTATGGCTACACCTTC CASSVEGGPNYGYTF
TRBJ2-1 NA NA TRBV29-1 TGCAGCGTTGAAGCTCAGGTCTCCAATGAGCAGTTCTTC CSVEAQVSNEQFF
TRBJ2-2 TRBD1 NA TRBV15 TGTGCCACCAGCGGATCCGGGACAGGCAACACCGGGGAGCTGTTTTTT CATSGSGTGNTGELFF
TRBJ2-1 NA NA TRBV4-1 TGCGCCAGCAGCCAAGGTGCGTCGAGGGAGGTCTACAATGAGCAGTTCTTC CASSQGASREVYNEQFF
TRBJ2-3 NA few TRBV28 TGTGCCAGCAGACAGAAGATGAGAGGGGATACGCAGTATTTT CASRQKMRGDTQYF
TRBJ1-2 NA few TRBV29-1 TGCAGCGTTGAGAGGGTGGGCTATGGCTACACCTTC CSVERVGYGYTF
TRBJ2-1 TRBD2 NA TRBV3-1 TGTGCCAGCAGCCACCAGACTAGCCGGGCTGAGCAGTTCTTC CASSHQTSRAEQFF
TRBJ1-2 TRBD1 NA TRBV29-1 TGCAGCGTTGAGGACAGGGGGTCCTATGGCTACACCTTC CSVEDRGSYGYTF
TRBJ2-5 NA NA TRBV7-9 TGTGCCAGCTCCGTGGTTGTAGAGACCCAGTACTTC CASSVVVETQYF
TRBJ1-1 NA few TRBV5-1 TGCGCCAGCAGCTTGGGCTGGGGGGACCTTAACACTGAAGCTTTCTTT CASSLGWGDLNTEAFF